The present TCR beta chain was sequenced within a study of control samples from healthy donors and cancer patients. Produced via immunoSEQ multiplex PCR; TCRdb's table is partial and in-frame only. The data hold under 300,000 clones, with around 80% observed a single time. Trimming removed 0 bases at V and 5 bases at J, with 13 bases between. This CDR3 has 16 residues. Germline CDR1 reads LGHDT; CDR2 reads YNNKEL (reference sequence). The sequencing input was PBMCs. The sequence was obtained from a woman aged 55-75 years with lung cancer. This chain joins TRBV3-1 (or the pseudogene TRBV3-2) and TRBJ2-2; tentatively, D is TRBD1 (6 bases). The CDR3 DNA sequence: TGTGCCAGCAGCCAAGATCTGGGGGCCGGAACCGGGGAGCTGTTTTTT. Amino acid sequence: CASSQDLGAGTGELFF.